The TCR beta chain under discussion was sequenced for a study of glioma-infiltrating T cells. CDR1 MDHEN and CDR2 SYDVKM come from the germline V gene. This CDR3 is 13 amino acids long. The trim removed 1 base at V and 5 bases at J, leaving 1 base unmatched. This clonotype is medium-sized. Its specificity is not known. Study-level findings and limits: Above-expected tissue-blood divergence occurred in all gliomas, most in low-grade ones.

The iRepertoire nested amplicon-rescue multiplex PCR amplified TCR alpha and beta CDR3s from RNA. For one-step reverse transcription and amplification, about 85-400 ng of tissue mRNA or PBMC total RNA was used. TCRdb reanalysed the multiplex PCR reads using MiXCR and keeps one entry per CDR3 protein. The data show fewer than 3,500 distinct CDR3 sequences, with 15% to 20% seen just once and over 45% held by the top ten. The receptor was isolated from a human donor with low-grade glioma or glioblastoma, undergoing nonglioma brain surgery, or in good health (not recorded which). The chain links TRBV28 to TRBJ2-5, with TRBD1 matching over 7 bases. Sequenced input: glioma tissue, nonneoplastic brain tissue, or PBMCs (not recorded which). In DNA, the CDR3 is TGTGCCAGCAGTTTATACAGGGGCGAGACCCAGTACTTC. It yields the protein CASSLYRGETQYF. Filled out from reference TRBV28 and TRBJ2-5, the complete variable domain reads DVKVTQSSRYLVKRTGEKVFLECVQDMDHENMFWYRQDPGLGLRLIYFSYDVKMKEKGDIPEGYSVSREKKERFSLILESASTNQTSMYLCASSLYRGETQYFGPGTRLLVL.